This paragraph covers one TCR beta chain sequence. Some clones are missing from TCRdb's copy, which holds only in-frame ones; the method was immunoSEQ multiplex PCR. The table shows 95,000 to 100,000 clones, with 65% to 85% occurring only once. The sample originates from a study of blood T cell repertoires in COVID-19. As for the study in general: PBMCs, B-cell-depleted T cells, or T cells provided the cDNA or gDNA that made up the material.

This clonotype originated in a woman aged 60-75 years with acute or convalescent COVID-19. The sequenced sample was peripheral blood.

The chain's CDR3 is CSASRPGLADYEQYF. The CDR3 DNA reads TGCAGTGCTAGTCGCCCGGGACTAGCGGACTACGAGCAGTACTTC. This chain joins TRBV20-1 and TRBJ2-7; 11 nucleotides match TRBD2. The CDR3 runs to 15 residues. Germline V gives CDR1 DFQATT, CDR2 SNEGSKA (reference sequence). The V gene end was trimmed by 3 bases and the J gene end by 3 bases; junction bases not matched to a gene: 7.